The 20 T cell receptor beta chains given below trace back to one sample, sequenced in a study of PD-1 blockade in classical Hodgkin lymphoma. All patients relapsed after autologous stem cell transplantation, and brentuximab vedotin exposure varied. The data were produced by immunoSEQ multiplex PCR, yet TCRdb's version contains in-frame clones alone and is incomplete. The data show just under 45,000 clones, approximately 70% seen once. Sequencing used peripheral blood mononuclear cells (PBMCs), obtained before the second cycle of nivolumab. These receptor sequences come from a human donor with classical Hodgkin lymphoma.

The gene calls are TRBV7-9 and TRBJ2-7; D gene uncertain. CDR1 SEHNR and CDR2 FQNEAQ come from the germline V gene (reference sequence). Trimming took off 5 bases at V and 3 bases at J, with 5 bases between the two ends. The CDR3 spans 11 residues. CDR3: CASSGNYEQYF. CDR3 bases: TGTGCCAGCAGCGGTAACTACGAGCAGTACTTC.

This rearrangement joins TRBV4-2 to TRBJ1-1; D ambiguous. The CDR3 is 13 amino acids. Trimming took 1 base from V and 6 from J, leaving 9 bases between them. The V gene's germline CDR1 is LGHNA and CDR2 YNFKEQ. The CDR3 DNA reads as TGTGCCAGCAGCCAAGTTGGGGTAGCTGAAGCTTTCTTT. Translation gives CASSQVGVAEAFF.

This clone was detected only once. J is TRBJ2-7 and V is TRBV30; 8 bases agree with TRBD2. Germline V CDR1 and CDR2: GTSNPN, SVGIG (reference sequence). The J segment lost 0 bases and the V segment lost 3 bases, leaving 7 bases of the junction unmatched. This CDR3 region has 15 residues. The CDR3 DNA sequence: TGTGCCTGGAGCGTAGCGGGACCGAGCTCCTACGAGCAGTACTTC. Its translation is CAWSVAGPSSYEQYF. Full variable domain (outside the CDR3, taken from reference TRBV30 and TRBJ2-7): SQTIHQWPATLVQPVGSPLSLECTVEGTSNPNLYWYRQAAGRGLQLLFYSVGIGQISSEVPQNLSASRPQDRQFILSSKKLLLSDSGFYLCAWSVAGPSSYEQYFGPGTRLTVT.

The chain is built from TRBV7-2 and TRBJ2-5, with a tentative D call TRBD1 (6 bases). V was trimmed by 3 bases and J by 5 bases, leaving 25 bases between them. This CDR3 contains 18 residues. Germline CDR1 SGHTA, CDR2 FQGNSA. The chain's CDR3 is CASSFFLSLKQGGETQYF. In DNA form, the CDR3 reads TGTGCCAGCAGCTTTTTCCTCTCCCTTAAACAGGGTGGGGAGACCCAGTACTTC.

This clone rates as medium-sized. The gene calls are TRBV5-1 and TRBJ1-1; D unresolved. This CDR3 has 12 residues. Germline loops: CDR1 SGHRS, CDR2 YFSETQ. The V end was cut by 4 bases, the J end by 1 base, with 5 bases between. Written as DNA, the CDR3 is TGCGCCAGCAGCGAGGAGAACACTGAAGCTTTCTTT. Its protein is CASSEENTEAFF.

The rearrangement links TRBV19 to TRBJ1-4; TRBD1 aligns across 8 bases. CDR1 LNHDA and CDR2 SQIVND come from the germline V gene (reference sequence). V dropped 1 base and J dropped 6; count of bases not matched to a gene: 7. CDR3 length: 16 amino acids. The CDR3 coding sequence is TGTGCCAGTAGTATAGCTCGGTACAGGGGGGATGAAAAACTGTTTTTT. This gives the protein CASSIARYRGDEKLFF. The full variable domain, rest sourced from reference TRBV19 and TRBJ1-4, is DGGITQSPKYLFRKEGQNVTLSCEQNLNHDAMYWYRQDPGQGLRLIYYSQIVNDFQKGDIAEGYSVSREKKESFPLTVTSAQKNPTAFYLCASSIARYRGDEKLFFGSGTQLSVL.

The V and J genes are TRBV28 and TRBJ2-7, with TRBD1 identical over 8 bases. Germline V gene lookup returns CDR1 MDHEN and CDR2 SYDVKM. The V gene end was trimmed by 3 bases and the J gene end by 4 bases; junction bases not matched to a gene: 8. This CDR3 contains 15 residues. CDR3 sequence reads: CASSLGPTGAYEQYF. The DNA for the CDR3 is TGTGCCAGCAGTTTGGGCCCGACAGGGGCGTACGAGCAGTACTTC.

V is TRBV19 and J is TRBJ1-1; D might be TRBD1 (5 bases). The germline gives CDR1 LNHDA, CDR2 SQIVND (reference sequence). Deletions cut 3 bases from V and 8 bases from J, with 13 bases between. The CDR3 runs to 13 residues. Here the CDR3 DNA reads TGTGCCAGTAGTATTGGGGGGTTAGGAGAAGCTTTCTTT. It specifies CASSIGGLGEAFF.

The chain links TRBV7-9 to TRBJ2-7; D is possibly TRBD1 (5 bases). The germline V gene encodes CDR1 SEHNR and CDR2 FQNEAQ (reference sequence). CDR3 length: 12 amino acids. The ends were cut back, 4 bases at V and 5 bases at J, with 9 bases in the middle. In DNA, the CDR3 is TGTGCCAGCAGCTCAACCAGGGACGAGCAGTACTTC. Amino acids: CASSSTRDEQYF.

The chain employs TRBV19 and TRBJ1-2; TRBD1 matches at 9 bases. V was clipped by 1 base and J by 10 bases; unmatched bases: 7. From germline, CDR1 is LNHDA and CDR2 SQIVND (reference sequence). The CDR3 contains 14 residues. This chain's CDR3 is CASSIVLGQGIYTF. The CDR3, as DNA: TGTGCCAGTAGTATAGTCTTGGGACAGGGTATCTACACCTTC.

For this clone: A read error may produce the germline difference seen at one junction end. CDR3 nucleotide sequence: TGTGCAAGTAAGGGGACAGGGTACGATACGCAGTATTTT. Translation gives CASKGTGYDTQYF. J is TRBJ2-3 and V is TRBV19, with 9 positions matching TRBD1. The germline V gene has CDR1 LNHDA and CDR2 SQIVND (reference sequence). The CDR3 totals 13 residues.

This clone was counted between two and nine times. This rearrangement joins TRBV7-8 to TRBJ1-1; no reliable D call. Germline loops: CDR1 SGHVS, CDR2 FQNEAQ. This CDR3 has 13 amino acids. V was clipped by 2 bases and J by 5 bases, with 9 bases between them. CDR3 nucleotide sequence: TGTGCCAGCAGCTTATTGGAGGGAACTGAAGCTTTCTTT. Amino acid sequence: CASSLLEGTEAFF.

The CDR3 DNA follows: TGCAGCGTTGAGGCGCTCAACACGGGGCACACAGATACGCAGTATTTT. It codes for CSVEALNTGHTDTQYF. The rearrangement joins TRBV29-1 to TRBJ2-3; D may be TRBD1 or TRBD2 (5 bases each). CDR3 length: 16 amino acids. Trimming took off 3 bases at V and 2 bases at J, with 18 bases between the two ends. CDR1 is SQVTM and CDR2 is ANQGSEA in the germline V gene.

The chain employs TRBV6-4 and TRBJ2-1, with 11 nucleotides matching TRBD2. The ends lost 5 bases at V and 4 bases at J; junction bases unmatched: 4. The CDR3 contains 15 residues. CDR1 and CDR2 (germline): MRHNA, SNTAGT. The CDR3 spells CASSPLAGVYNEQFF. CDR3 nucleotide sequence: TGTGCCAGCAGTCCACTAGCGGGAGTATACAATGAGCAGTTCTTC.

V and J are TRBV9 and TRBJ1-1; the D gene is possibly TRBD1 (5 bases). The V and J ends lost 3 bases and 0 bases respectively, with 12 bases between them. CDR1 SGDLS and CDR2 YYNGEE come from the germline V gene. The CDR3 totals 15 residues. CDR3 nucleotide sequence: TGTGCCAGCAGCGCATGGGAGGGGCTGAACACTGAAGCTTTCTTT. The encoded protein is CASSAWEGLNTEAFF. Looking up the rest from reference TRBV9 and TRBJ1-1 gives the full variable domain: DSGVTQTPKHLITATGQRVTLRCSPRSGDLSVYWYQQSLDQGLQFLIQYYNGEERAKGNILERFSAQQFPDLHSELNLSSLELGDSALYFCASSAWEGLNTEAFFGQGTRLTVV.

This chain connects TRBV4-2 to TRBJ1-2; no clear D. The CDR3 is made up of 16 amino acids. Germline V gene lookup returns CDR1 LGHNA and CDR2 YNFKEQ. Trimming pared 1 base from V and 1 base from J, leaving 13 bases between. The CDR3 is CASSQVGGEDNYGYTF. The CDR3, as DNA: TGTGCCAGCAGCCAAGTGGGAGGTGAGGATAACTATGGCTACACCTTC.

The CDR3 region has the DNA TGTGCCAGCAGCGTAGGGTCAGCGGTTAATGAGCAGTTCTTC. This gives the protein CASSVGSAVNEQFF. This rearrangement joins TRBV9 to TRBJ2-1; a possible D gene is TRBD2 (5 bases). The V and J ends lost 0 bases and 7 bases respectively, with 11 bases between them. Germline CDR1 SGDLS, CDR2 YYNGEE. The CDR3 covers 14 residues.

This clone was counted once. The chain links TRBV6-1 to TRBJ1-1, with 7 positions matching TRBD1. Per germline, CDR1 MNHNS and CDR2 SASEGT. CDR3 length: 14 amino acids. After removal of 7 bases from V and 3 bases from J, the junction contained 8 bases not matched to a gene. The CDR3 bases are TGTGCCAGCATCCGAAGGGGGACAGACACTGAAGCTTTCTTT. It is translated as CASIRRGTDTEAFF.

This clone occurred a few times. This chain connects TRBV27 to TRBJ2-5; TRBD1 matches 9 bases. CDR1 is MNHEY, CDR2 SMNVEV, per germline (reference sequence). Unmatched junction bases numbered 12, after V lost 6 bases and J lost 1 base. This CDR3 comprises 17 residues. The CDR3 DNA sequence: TGTGCCAGCAGCCCCGGGATTATGACAGGGGGCCAAGAGACCCAGTACTTC. Amino acids: CASSPGIMTGGQETQYF.

This clone has only a few counts. The V gene is TRBV7-9, the J gene TRBJ1-1, with D possibly being TRBD1 (6 bases). CDR1 is SEHNR and CDR2 is FQNEAQ in the germline V gene (reference sequence). V was trimmed by 4 bases and J by 8 bases, leaving 17 bases between them. CDR3 length equals 14 residues. The CDR3 coding sequence is TGTGCCAGCAGCTCTTTCACAGGGCCAGCCGAAGCTTTCTTT. It yields the protein CASSSFTGPAEAFF.